The 5 T cell receptor beta chains below come from one sample, sequenced in a study of T-cell memory formation after mild COVID-19. TCRdb processed the 5' RACE reads anew with MiXCR; each CDR3 protein has one entry. The profile covers around 300,000 distinct CDR3 sequences, with 15% to 20% appearing a single time and roughly 20% taken by the ten largest. The sequencing input was PBMCs or a T cell subset sorted from them (not recorded which). The receptor source for this set is a man aged 18-30 years who had mild COVID-19 (a few samples of this study predate the infection). Cell type and time point are not known.

This clonotype was found a few times. This chain joins TRBV7-9 and TRBJ1-1, with TRBD1 matching over 8 bases. CDR1 and CDR2 (germline): SEHNR, FQNEAQ (reference sequence). Trimming removed 5 bases from V and 2 bases from J; junction bases left unmatched: 16. The length of the CDR3 is 18 residues. For the CDR3, the DNA is TGTGCCAGCAGCCAACCCCTCCTGACAGGGGTCAGTAACACTGAAGCTTTCTTT. It encodes CASSQPLLTGVSNTEAFF.

The table lists this clonotype with a few counts. The chain links TRBV29-1 to TRBJ2-5, with D perhaps TRBD1 or TRBD2 (5 bases each). Germline loops: CDR1 SQVTM, CDR2 ANQGSEA. V shed 0 bases and J shed 5 bases, with 16 bases lying between them. This CDR3 is 15 amino acids long. The CDR3 protein is CSVEDHFRGFETQYF. CDR3 nucleotides: TGCAGCGTTGAAGATCACTTTCGGGGCTTCGAGACCCAGTACTTC.

This clonotype was observed a few times. The V and J genes are TRBV7-9 and TRBJ1-1; 8 bases fit TRBD1. Germline V gene lookup returns CDR1 SEHNR and CDR2 FQNEAQ (reference sequence). The CDR3 spans 16 residues. V gave up 5 bases and J gave up 5 bases; unmatched junction bases: 13. CDR3 residues: CASSHSGQGAGTEAFF. CDR3 coding DNA: TGTGCCAGCAGCCATAGCGGGCAGGGGGCCGGGACTGAAGCTTTCTTT.

The CDR3 sequence: CASSYTGGGETQYF. The CDR3 bases are TGTGCCAGCAGCTACACAGGGGGCGGAGAGACCCAGTACTTC. The rearrangement uses TRBV11-2 and TRBJ2-5, with 9 bases fitting TRBD1. The V and J ends lost 4 bases and 4 bases, in that order; junction bases with no gene match: 4. The CDR3 has 14 residues. Germline V gives CDR1 SGHAT, CDR2 FQNNGV.

The chain has TRBV27 and TRBJ2-6, with D unclear. CDR3 length equals 14 residues. V gave up 10 bases and J gave up 1 base, with 11 bases separating them. In germline, CDR1 is MNHEY, CDR2 SMNVEV (reference sequence). The CDR3, as DNA: TGTGCCACCCGAGTAGGGTCTGGGGCCAACGTCCTGACTTTC. Amino acids: CATRVGSGANVLTF.